This T cell receptor beta chain originates from a study of CD8 T cells in Susac syndrome (dated by TCRdb to about 2019). Broadly, across the study: Whether CD8+ T cell activation and differentiation in Susac syndrome was antigen driven was tested using repertoire sequencing. Broad study findings and their caveats: The number of individuals in the TCR sequencing and HLA analysis was recognized as being relatively small.

RNA was extracted using the RNeasy kit, and roughly 0.45 to 1 ug of the RNA was reverse transcribed with random hexamers. TCR beta CDR3 regions were amplified with the immunoSEQ multiplex PCR assay covering 54 Vbeta and 13 Jbeta segments. To correct PCR amplification bias, a synthetic template baseline was used for both primer optimization and computational correction. The authors' analysis ran thus. Reads were annotated to V, D and J genes according to IMGT and were analyzed with immunoSEQ Analyzer, with only productive sequences retained. Clonality was calculated as one minus the Shannon entropy normalized by log2 of the number of productive unique sequences. For each patient and control, public and private clones were evaluated among the 100 most prevalent clones. Susac-specific clones were defined as absent from healthy and MS cohorts, 800 to 1,200 published viral clones and other ImmuneACCESS disease sequences. TCRdb itself trimmed the public reads at Q25 with fastp, ran MiXCR and retained productive beta chains. For every CDR3 protein sequence, its rows merge into one entry that carries the most common genes and DNA. The authors' filters were not applied to this entry. The table for this sample lists around 230,000 distinct CDR3 sequences; around 95% of them were counted only once. Of the sample, less than 0.095% is held by the ten largest clones.

This clonotype was observed once. Its binding antigen is unknown. The input lacks base qualities; no much larger clone sits a single base away. A lone read is weak support. High-throughput TCR beta sequencing profiled peripheral blood CD8+ and CD4+ T cells from healthy donors, Susac syndrome patients and multiple sclerosis patients. The multiple sclerosis controls were treatment-naive patients whose relapsing-remitting disease, either stable or active, fulfilled the revised McDonald criteria. Bulk CD8+ and CD4+ T cells were purified magnetically by negative isolation, whereas CD8+ TEMRA cells were enriched by FACS. Blood was collected in EDTA tubes and processed within 24 hours, with PBMCs isolated through density gradient centrifugation. PBMCs destined for TCR sequencing were cryopreserved in liquid nitrogen and later thawed in a 37 °C water bath. The sorted or isolated CD4+, CD8+ and CD8+ TEMRA cells reached a purity of at least 90%.

The clonotype was recovered from a human donor with multiple sclerosis. Material: CD4+ T cells from PBMCs.

CDR3 region: CAWQVLYSTDTQYF. The sequenced DNA is TGTGCCTGGCAAGTACTCTATAGCACAGATACGCAGTATTTT. The chain is assembled from TRBV30 and TRBJ2-3; the D gene remains uncertain. CDR1 and CDR2 were assigned from the germline V gene (reference sequence) as GTSNPN and SVGIG. Trimming costs V 5 bases and J 0 bases, and their ends lie 12 bases apart. CDR3 length: 14 amino acids, cysteine to phenylalanine. Just the 42-base CDR3 DNA is kept, in frame starting at base 1.